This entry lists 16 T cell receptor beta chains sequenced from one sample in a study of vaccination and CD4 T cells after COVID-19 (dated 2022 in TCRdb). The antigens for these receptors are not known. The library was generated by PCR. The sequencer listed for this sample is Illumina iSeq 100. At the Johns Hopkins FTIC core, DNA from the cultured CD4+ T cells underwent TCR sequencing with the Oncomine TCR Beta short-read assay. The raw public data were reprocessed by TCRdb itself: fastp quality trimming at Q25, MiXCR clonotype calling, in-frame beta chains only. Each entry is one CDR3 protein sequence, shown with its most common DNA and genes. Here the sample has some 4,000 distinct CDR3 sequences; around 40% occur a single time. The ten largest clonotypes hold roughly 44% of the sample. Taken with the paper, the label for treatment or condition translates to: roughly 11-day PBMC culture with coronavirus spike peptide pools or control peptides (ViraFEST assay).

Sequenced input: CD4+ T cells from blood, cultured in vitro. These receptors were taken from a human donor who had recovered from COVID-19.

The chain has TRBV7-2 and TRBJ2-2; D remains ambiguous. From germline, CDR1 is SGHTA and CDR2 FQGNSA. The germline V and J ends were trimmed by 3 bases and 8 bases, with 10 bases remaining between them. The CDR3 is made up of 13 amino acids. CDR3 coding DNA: TGTGCCAGCAGCTTTAGGAGCCAAGGGGAGCTGTTTTTT. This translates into CASSFRSQGELFF.

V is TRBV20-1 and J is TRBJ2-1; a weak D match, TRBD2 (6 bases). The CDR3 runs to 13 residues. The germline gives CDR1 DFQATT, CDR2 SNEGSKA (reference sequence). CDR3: CSPMDYGNNEQFF. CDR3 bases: TGCAGCCCTATGGACTACGGAAACAATGAGCAGTTCTTC.

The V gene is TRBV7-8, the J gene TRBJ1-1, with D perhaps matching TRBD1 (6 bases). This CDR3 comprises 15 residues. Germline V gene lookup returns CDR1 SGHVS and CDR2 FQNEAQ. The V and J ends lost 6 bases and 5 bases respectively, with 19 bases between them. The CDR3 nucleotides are TGTGCCAGCAGTTCTACAGTACAGGGCGGGACTGAAGCTTTCTTT. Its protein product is CASSSTVQGGTEAFF.

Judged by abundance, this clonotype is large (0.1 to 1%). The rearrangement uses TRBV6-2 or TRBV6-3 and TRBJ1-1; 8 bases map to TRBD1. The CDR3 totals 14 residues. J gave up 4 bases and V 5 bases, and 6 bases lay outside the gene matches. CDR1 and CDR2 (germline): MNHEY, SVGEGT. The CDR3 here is CASSTAGGITEAFF. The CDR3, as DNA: TGTGCCAGCAGTACTGCAGGGGGCATCACTGAAGCTTTCTTT.

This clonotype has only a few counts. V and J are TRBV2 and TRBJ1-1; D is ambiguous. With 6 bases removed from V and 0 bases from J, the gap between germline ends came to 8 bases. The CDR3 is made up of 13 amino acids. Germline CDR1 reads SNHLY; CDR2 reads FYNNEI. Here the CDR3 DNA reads TGTGCCAGCAGCCCCGAAATGAACACTGAAGCTTTCTTT. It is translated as CASSPEMNTEAFF.

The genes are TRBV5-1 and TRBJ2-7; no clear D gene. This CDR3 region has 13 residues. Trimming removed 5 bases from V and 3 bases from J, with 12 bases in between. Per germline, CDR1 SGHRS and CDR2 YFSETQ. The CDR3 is CASRIQIDYEQYF. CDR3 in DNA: TGCGCCAGCAGGATTCAGATTGACTACGAGCAGTACTTC.

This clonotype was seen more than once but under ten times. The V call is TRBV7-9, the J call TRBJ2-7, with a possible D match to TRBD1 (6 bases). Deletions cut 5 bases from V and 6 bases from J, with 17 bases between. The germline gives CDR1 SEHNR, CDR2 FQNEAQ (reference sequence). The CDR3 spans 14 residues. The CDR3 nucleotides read TGTGCCAGCAGCCCCGTAATTTTGGGGGCCGAGCAGTACTTC. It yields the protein CASSPVILGAEQYF. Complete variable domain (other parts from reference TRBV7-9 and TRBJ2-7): DTGVSQNPRHKITKRGQNVTFRCDPISEHNRLYWYRQTLGQGPEFLTYFQNEAQLEKSRLLSDRFSAERPKGSFSTLEIQRTEQGDSAMYLCASSPVILGAEQYFGPGTRLTVT.

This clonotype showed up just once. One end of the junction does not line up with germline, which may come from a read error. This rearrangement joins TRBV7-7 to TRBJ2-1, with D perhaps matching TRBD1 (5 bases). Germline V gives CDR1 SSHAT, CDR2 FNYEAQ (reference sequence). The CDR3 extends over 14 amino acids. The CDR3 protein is CASSRQFLDNEQFF. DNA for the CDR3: TGTGCTAGCAGCCGACAGTTCTTGGACAATGAGCAGTTCTTC.

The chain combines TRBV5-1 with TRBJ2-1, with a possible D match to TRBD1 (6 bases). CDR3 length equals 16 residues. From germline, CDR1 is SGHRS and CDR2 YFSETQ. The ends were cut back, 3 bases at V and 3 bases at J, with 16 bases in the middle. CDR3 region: CASSSDLGGFYNEQFF. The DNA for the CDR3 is TGCGCCAGCAGCTCGGACTTAGGGGGATTCTACAATGAGCAGTTCTTC.

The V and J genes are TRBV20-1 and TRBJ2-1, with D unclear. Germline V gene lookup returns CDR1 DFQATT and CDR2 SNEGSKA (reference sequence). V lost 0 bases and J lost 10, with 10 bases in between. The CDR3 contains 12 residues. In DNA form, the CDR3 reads TGCAGTGCTAGAGATCGTCTCCTGGAGCAGTTCTTC. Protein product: CSARDRLLEQFF.

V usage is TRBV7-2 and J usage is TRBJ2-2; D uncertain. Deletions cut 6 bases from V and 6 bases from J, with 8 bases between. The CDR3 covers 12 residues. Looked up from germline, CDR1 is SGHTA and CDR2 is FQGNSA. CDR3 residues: CASRPIAGELFF. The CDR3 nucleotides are TGTGCCAGCAGACCTATTGCCGGGGAGCTGTTTTTT.

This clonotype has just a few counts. In nucleotides, the CDR3 is TGCAGTGCGTATAGGTTAGGTGGTCGGGGGACTAATGGCTACACCTTC. Protein: CSAYRLGGRGTNGYTF. The chain employs TRBV20-1 and TRBJ1-2, with D perhaps TRBD1 (5 bases). This CDR3 is 16 amino acids long. Trimming removed 6 bases from V and 6 bases from J, with 26 bases in between. Germline V CDR1 and CDR2: DFQATT, SNEGSKA (reference sequence).

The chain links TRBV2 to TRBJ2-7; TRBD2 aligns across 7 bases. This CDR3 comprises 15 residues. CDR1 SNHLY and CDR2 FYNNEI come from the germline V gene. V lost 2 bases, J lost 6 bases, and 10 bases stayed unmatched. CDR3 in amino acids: CASSEILSGEREQYF. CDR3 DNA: TGTGCCAGCAGTGAAATCCTGAGCGGGGAACGCGAGCAGTACTTC.

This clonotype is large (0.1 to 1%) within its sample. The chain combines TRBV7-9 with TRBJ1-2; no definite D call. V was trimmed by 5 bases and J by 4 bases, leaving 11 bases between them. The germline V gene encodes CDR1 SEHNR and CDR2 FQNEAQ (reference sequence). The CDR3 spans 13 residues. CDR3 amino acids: CASSRQNFYGYTF. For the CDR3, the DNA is TGTGCCAGCAGCCGTCAGAACTTCTATGGCTACACCTTC.

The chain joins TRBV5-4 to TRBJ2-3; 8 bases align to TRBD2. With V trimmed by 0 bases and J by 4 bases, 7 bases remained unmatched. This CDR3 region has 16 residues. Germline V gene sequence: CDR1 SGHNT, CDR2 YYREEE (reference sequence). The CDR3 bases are TGTGCCAGCAGCTTGGACGGGGGGGGCAACGCAGATACGCAGTATTTT. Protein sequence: CASSLDGGGNADTQYF.

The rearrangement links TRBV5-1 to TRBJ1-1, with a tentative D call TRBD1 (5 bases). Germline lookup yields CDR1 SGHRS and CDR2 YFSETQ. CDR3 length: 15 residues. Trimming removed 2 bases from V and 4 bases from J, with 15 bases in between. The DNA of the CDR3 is TGCGCCAGCAGCTTTTCCGGGGCATGGGGCACTGAAGCTTTCTTT. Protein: CASSFSGAWGTEAFF.